A selection of T cell receptor beta chains follows, all from one sample in a study of blood T cell repertoires in COVID-19. Some clones are missing from TCRdb's copy, which holds only in-frame ones; the method was immunoSEQ multiplex PCR. The profile covers 140,000 or so clones, with 60% to 80% appearing a single time and around 8.7% taken by the ten largest. Sequenced input: peripheral blood. The receptors were gathered from a man in his fifties or sixties with active or convalescent COVID-19. Both conserved end residues are part of each CDR3. D genes are given only for firm matches. Only some rows state a clone size, as once, few, many or a class for expanded clones.

>.|12|TRBJ1-6|TRBV25-1|once
CASSRTASPLHF
TGTGCCAGCAGTAGAACTGCTTCACCCCTCCACTTT
>TRBD1|16|TRBJ1-1|TRBV11-2|.
CASSTPEGGRDTEAFF
TGTGCCAGCAGCACCCCCGAAGGGGGCAGGGACACTGAAGCTTTCTTT
>TRBD2|14|TRBJ2-7|TRBV6-6|few
CASSHTSGPYEQYF
TGTGCCAGCAGTCATACTAGCGGGCCGTACGAGCAGTACTTC
>.|17|TRBJ1-6|TRBV19|.
CASRIYPGLRGDSPLHF
TGTGCCAGTAGGATCTACCCGGGACTCCGGGGCGATTCACCCCTCCACTTT
>TRBD2|18|TRBJ2-3|TRBV5-1|.
CASSSMGWAGEGTDTQYF
TGCGCCAGCAGCTCGATGGGATGGGCGGGAGAAGGCACAGATACGCAGTATTTT
>.|13|TRBJ1-1|TRBV2|.
CASSDPGNTEAFF
TGTGCCAGCAGTGATCCGGGGAACACTGAAGCTTTCTTT
>.|16|TRBJ2-2|TRBV2|.
CASSEQASENTGELFF
TGTGCCAGCAGTGAACAAGCTAGCGAAAACACCGGGGAGCTGTTTTTT
>.|12|TRBJ1-1|TRBV30|few
CAWGQGNTEAFF
TGTGCCTGGGGCCAGGGGAACACTGAAGCTTTCTTT
>.|17|TRBJ2-1|TRBV28|.
CASSLSRLGVEGDEQFF
TGTGCCAGCAGTTTATCGCGACTAGGTGTAGAAGGGGATGAGCAGTTCTTC
>.|13|TRBJ2-7|TRBV3-1/TRBV3-2|once
CASSQFRESEQYF
TGTGCCAGCAGCCAATTTCGGGAGTCCGAGCAGTACTTC
>TRBD2|18|TRBJ2-1|TRBV3-1/TRBV3-2|once
CASSQEWLAGGGANEQFF
TGTGCCAGCAGCCAAGAATGGCTAGCGGGAGGTGGGGCCAATGAGCAGTTCTTC
>TRBD2|15|TRBJ2-3|TRBV5-4|.
CASSFLAGEGDTQYF
TGTGCCAGCAGCTTTCTAGCGGGAGAAGGGGATACGCAGTATTTT
>TRBD2|15|TRBJ2-7|TRBV5-4|.
CASSLVSSGRYEQYF
TGTGCCAGCAGCTTGGTTTCTAGCGGGAGGTACGAGCAGTACTTC
>.|13|TRBJ1-2|TRBV5-4|.
CASSLRERDGYTF
TGTGCCAGCAGCTTAAGGGAGAGGGATGGCTACACCTTC
>TRBD2|17|TRBJ2-3|TRBV19|once
CASSLGTSGSLDYTQYF
TGTGCCAGTAGTCTGGGGACTAGCGGGAGCCTCGATTATACGCAGTATTTT
>.|11|TRBJ2-5|TRBV5-8|.
CASITGETQYF
TGTGCCAGCATCACGGGTGAGACCCAGTACTTC
>.|14|TRBJ1-1|TRBV9|.
CASSVDWGGEGAFF
TGTGCCAGCAGCGTAGATTGGGGAGGGGAAGGGGCTTTCTTT
>TRBD1|14|TRBJ1-1|TRBV24-1|.
CATKGDAGTGEAFF
TGTGCCACTAAGGGGGATGCCGGGACAGGTGAAGCTTTCTTT
>.|14|TRBJ1-2|TRBV6-6|.
CASSPQGNNYGYTF
TGTGCCAGCAGTCCCCAGGGTAATAACTATGGCTACACCTTC
>.|15|TRBJ1-1|TRBV6-5|.
CASSYSQGRSTEAFF
TGTGCCAGCAGTTACTCCCAGGGCCGGAGCACTGAAGCTTTCTTT
>.|15|TRBJ2-5|TRBV7-7|.
CASSLALAGQGTQYF
TGTGCCAGCAGCTTAGCGCTCGCCGGCCAGGGAACCCAGTACTTC
>.|15|TRBJ2-1|TRBV4-1|.
CASSQVHLSYNEQFF
TGCGCCAGCAGCCAAGTACACCTCTCCTACAATGAGCAGTTCTTC
>TRBD1|15|TRBJ1-2|TRBV28|.
CASSNSGTGAYGYTF
TGTGCCAGCAGTAACTCCGGGACAGGGGCCTATGGCTACACCTTC
>TRBD1|16|TRBJ2-2|TRBV18|.
CASSPPTGLGTGELFF
TGTGCCAGCTCACCACCGACAGGGCTGGGCACCGGGGAGCTGTTTTTT
>.|14|TRBJ1-4|TRBV9|.
CASSQQGTNEKLFF
TGTGCCAGCAGCCAACAGGGAACTAATGAAAAACTGTTTTTT
>.|15|TRBJ2-3|TRBV6-4|.
CASSEGDSATDTQYF
TGTGCCAGCAGTGAAGGGGACTCTGCCACAGATACGCAGTATTTT
>.|12|TRBJ2-5|TRBV5-1|.
CASSLRQETQYF
TGCGCCAGCAGCTTGCGCCAAGAGACCCAGTACTTC
>TRBD2|16|TRBJ2-1|TRBV9|few
CASSVIGTSGRNEQFF
TGTGCCAGCAGCGTCATCGGGACTAGCGGGAGGAATGAGCAGTTCTTC
>TRBD2|15|TRBJ2-1|TRBV24-1|.
CATSDGGGLANEQFF
TGTGCCACCAGTGATGGGGGGGGACTAGCGAATGAGCAGTTCTTC
>.|15|TRBJ2-3|TRBV5-5|.
CASSLIASSTDTQYF
TGTGCCAGCAGCTTGATAGCGTCGAGCACAGATACGCAGTATTTT
>TRBD1|14|TRBJ2-3|TRBV4-1|.
CASSRTGTTDTQYF
TGCGCCAGCAGCCGGACAGGCACCACAGATACGCAGTATTTT
>TRBD1|15|TRBJ2-7|TRBV11-3|few
CASSTGTGPFNEQYF
TGTGCCAGCAGCACGGGGACAGGGCCGTTTAACGAGCAGTACTTC
>.|15|TRBJ1-2|TRBV6-5|once
CASSRGSTVSYGYTF
TGTGCCAGCTCACGAGGGAGCACAGTGAGCTATGGCTACACCTTC
>.|14|TRBJ1-6|TRBV5-6|.
CASSSRELRSPLHF
TGTGCCAGCAGCTCCCGGGAGCTACGTTCACCCCTCCACTTT
>.|16|TRBJ2-3|TRBV28|.
CASLRRTGDLTDTQYF
TGTGCCAGTCTCCGGAGGACGGGAGACCTCACAGATACGCAGTATTTT
>.|14|TRBJ2-3|TRBV28|many
CASSFTGSTDTQYF
TGTGCCAGCAGTTTCACGGGAAGCACAGATACGCAGTATTTT
>TRBD1|14|TRBJ1-1|TRBV19|.
CASRATGVNTEAFF
TGTGCCAGTAGGGCTACAGGGGTGAACACTGAAGCTTTCTTT
>TRBD1|15|TRBJ1-5|TRBV7-9|.
CASSLDGQGPEPQHF
TGTGCCAGCAGCTTAGACGGACAGGGGCCGGAGCCCCAGCATTTT
>TRBD1|14|TRBJ2-7|TRBV13|once
CASSPRGTGGEQYF
TGTGCCAGCAGCCCCAGGGGGACAGGGGGTGAGCAGTACTTC
>TRBD1|16|TRBJ2-1|TRBV9|.
CASINRGQGGGDEQFF
TGTGCCAGCATCAATAGAGGACAGGGTGGTGGTGATGAGCAGTTCTTC
>TRBD1|16|TRBJ1-6|TRBV9|.
CASSPRTGGTTGPLHF
TGTGCCAGCAGCCCCCGGACAGGGGGGACTACGGGGCCCCTCCACTTT
>.|13|TRBJ1-1|TRBV6-5|.
CASTRQVNTEAFF
TGTGCCAGCACCCGCCAGGTGAACACTGAAGCTTTCTTT
>TRBD2|15|TRBJ2-3|TRBV6-5|.
CASSYSPGGLDTQYF
TGTGCCAGCAGTTACTCTCCGGGAGGGTTAGATACGCAGTATTTT
>.|15|TRBJ1-1|TRBV4-2|.
CASSQAYTGSTEAFF
TGTGCCAGCAGCCAAGCTTACACAGGGTCGACTGAAGCTTTCTTT
>.|15|TRBJ2-7|TRBV10-3|.
CAISPWGGSSYEQYF
TGTGCCATCAGCCCCTGGGGCGGAAGCTCCTACGAGCAGTACTTC
>.|14|TRBJ2-7|TRBV11-2|few
CASSFGGPSYEQYF
TGTGCCAGCAGCTTCGGGGGACCCTCCTACGAGCAGTACTTC
>.|16|TRBJ1-6|TRBV7-8|few
CASSLAGGSYNSPLHF
TGTGCCAGCAGCTTAGCAGGGGGCTCCTATAATTCACCCCTCCACTTT
>TRBD2|15|TRBJ2-7|TRBV19|few
CASSMGLGTTYEQYF
TGTGCCAGTAGTATGGGGTTGGGGACTACCTACGAGCAGTACTTC
>.|14|TRBJ2-7|TRBV27|.
CASPKGQGSYEQYF
TGTGCCAGCCCTAAGGGACAAGGCTCCTACGAGCAGTACTTC